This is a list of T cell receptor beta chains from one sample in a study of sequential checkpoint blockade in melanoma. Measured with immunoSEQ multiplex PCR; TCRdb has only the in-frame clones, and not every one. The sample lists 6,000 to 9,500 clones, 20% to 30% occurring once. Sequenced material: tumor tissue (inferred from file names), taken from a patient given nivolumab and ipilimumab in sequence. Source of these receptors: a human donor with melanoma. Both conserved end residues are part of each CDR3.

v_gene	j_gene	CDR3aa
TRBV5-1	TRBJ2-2	CASVEGSYTTGELFF
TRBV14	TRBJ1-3	CASSQQGSGNTIYF
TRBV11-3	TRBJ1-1	CASSLGQGQLDEAFF
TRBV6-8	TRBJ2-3	CAIRPGQGGGTDTQYF
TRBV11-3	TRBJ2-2	CASSLVGQGTGGELFF
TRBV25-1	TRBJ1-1	CSTQGARGTEAFF
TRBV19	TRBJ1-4	CASSMGQGATNEKLFF
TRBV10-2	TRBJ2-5	CASSDDNQETQYF
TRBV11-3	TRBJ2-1	CASSPIGSINEQFF
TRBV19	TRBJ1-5	CASFQGFGNQPQHF
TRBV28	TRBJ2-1	CASSPQMTSGTEQFF
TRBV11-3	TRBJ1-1	CASSLVGTNGEAFF
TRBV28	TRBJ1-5	CASTGGQIIKPQHF
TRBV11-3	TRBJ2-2	CASSLRSGRGTGELFF